The subject of this entry is one TCR beta chain. The data stem from a study of blood T cell repertoires in COVID-19. Study-wide background: PBMCs, B-cell-depleted T cells, or T cells provided the cDNA or gDNA that made up the material.

In assigning cohorts, the study relied on participant-reported clinical history. Donors in Cohort 3 counted as recovered after two negative PCRs, clearance, or symptom resolution. CDR3 length: 13 amino acids. CDR1 and CDR2 from the germline V gene are SGHTA and FQGNSA. V was pared by 4 bases and J by 3 bases, with 10 bases between. The protocol was immunoSEQ multiplex PCR, while the TCRdb copy is restricted to in-frame clones and leaves out a portion. The repertoire consists of 200,000 to 300,000 clones, with 80% to 90% occurring once and the leading ten covering approximately 4.1%. This TCR derives from a young woman who had recovered from COVID-19. The sample was PBMCs or T cells enriched from blood (not recorded which). V usage is TRBV7-2 and J usage is TRBJ2-7; D is perhaps TRBD1 (6 bases). The CDR3 sequence: CASSSNRDYEQYF. CDR3 nucleotides: TGTGCCAGCAGCTCCAACAGGGACTACGAGCAGTACTTC.